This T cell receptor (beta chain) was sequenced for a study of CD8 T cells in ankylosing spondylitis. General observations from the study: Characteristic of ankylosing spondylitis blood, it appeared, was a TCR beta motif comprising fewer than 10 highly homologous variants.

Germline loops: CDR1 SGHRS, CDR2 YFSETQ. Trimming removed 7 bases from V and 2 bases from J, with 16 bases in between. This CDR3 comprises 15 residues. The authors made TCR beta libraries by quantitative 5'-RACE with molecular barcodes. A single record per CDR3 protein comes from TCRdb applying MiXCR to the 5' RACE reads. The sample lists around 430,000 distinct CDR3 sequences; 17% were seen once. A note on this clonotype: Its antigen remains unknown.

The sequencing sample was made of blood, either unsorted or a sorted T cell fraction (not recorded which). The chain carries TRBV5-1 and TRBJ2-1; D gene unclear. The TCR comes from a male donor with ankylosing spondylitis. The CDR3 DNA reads TGCGCCAGCGAACGTTCCGGGCAAACCTACAATGAGCAGTTCTTC. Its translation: CASERSGQTYNEQFF.